This is a list of T cell receptor beta chains from one sample in a study of blood T cell repertoires in COVID-19. Sequenced by immunoSEQ multiplex PCR; TCRdb stores in-frame clones only, minus some. The sample shows roughly 400,000 clones, less than 95% of them seen only once. Input material: PBMCs or T cells enriched from blood (not recorded which). These receptors all stem from a young man who had recovered from COVID-19. Each CDR3 is given with its conserved first and last residue. Fields, in order: J gene, D gene, V gene, clone size, CDR3 protein, CDR3 DNA. The D gene is left open where the match is weak. For some rows the clone size is stated as once, few or many, or as a class when expanded; others skip it.

J: TRBJ2-7; D: .; V: TRBV27; size: .; CDR3: CASSLSTGIRDYEQYF; DNA: TGTGCCAGCAGTTTATCGACGGGAATAAGGGACTACGAGCAGTACTTC
J: TRBJ2-5; D: .; V: TRBV21-1; size: many; CDR3: CASSIRVLETQYF; DNA: TGTGCCAGCAGCATCAGGGTTTTGGAGACCCAGTACTTC
J: TRBJ1-1; D: .; V: TRBV30; size: once; CDR3: CAWSEGGFTEAFF; DNA: TGTGCCTGGAGTGAGGGAGGATTCACTGAAGCTTTCTTT
J: TRBJ1-1; D: .; V: TRBV5-1; size: .; CDR3: CASSLLGQTNTEAFF; DNA: TGCGCCAGCAGCTTGCTCGGACAAACGAACACTGAAGCTTTCTTT
J: TRBJ1-4; D: .; V: TRBV7-8; size: once; CDR3: CASSKPGKRTNEKLFF; DNA: TGTGCCAGCAGCAAACCCGGGAAGCGAACAAATGAAAAACTGTTTTTT
J: TRBJ1-2; D: .; V: TRBV27; size: once; CDR3: CASSLSASYGYTF; DNA: TGTGCCAGCAGTTTATCGGCCAGCTATGGCTACACCTTC
J: TRBJ1-2; D: TRBD1; V: TRBV12-5; size: .; CDR3: CASGPPTGDYTF; DNA: TGTGCTAGTGGACCTCCGACAGGGGACTACACCTTC
J: TRBJ1-4; D: TRBD1; V: TRBV28; size: .; CDR3: CASRVGQVEGEKLFF; DNA: TGTGCCAGCAGGGTAGGACAGGTGGAAGGTGAAAAACTGTTTTTT
J: TRBJ1-6; D: .; V: TRBV5-6; size: once; CDR3: CASSATGKALHF; DNA: TGTGCCAGCAGCGCCACAGGAAAGGCTCTCCACTTT
J: TRBJ2-7; D: TRBD1; V: TRBV7-2; size: once; CDR3: CASSFGTGTAYEQYF; DNA: TGTGCCAGCAGCTTCGGGACAGGGACAGCCTACGAGCAGTACTTC
J: TRBJ1-5; D: .; V: TRBV6-1; size: .; CDR3: CASSDYPDQGGQPQHF; DNA: TGTGCCAGCAGTGACTACCCTGACCAGGGCGGACAGCCCCAGCATTTT
J: TRBJ1-6; D: .; V: TRBV19; size: .; CDR3: CASSIANSPLHF; DNA: TGTGCCAGTAGTATAGCAAATTCACCCCTCCACTTT
J: TRBJ1-2; D: .; V: TRBV5-1; size: .; CDR3: CASSLVETATNYGYTF; DNA: TGCGCCAGCAGCTTGGTGGAGACAGCTACTAACTATGGCTACACCTTC
J: TRBJ1-6; D: .; V: TRBV28; size: .; CDR3: CASSPRTAYSPLHF; DNA: TGTGCCAGCAGTCCTCGGACAGCATATTCACCCCTCCACTTT
J: TRBJ2-7; D: TRBD2; V: TRBV3-1/TRBV3-2; size: .; CDR3: CASSQDLTSGSKYEQYF; DNA: TGTGCCAGCAGCCAAGATCTGACTAGCGGGAGTAAGTACGAGCAGTACTTC
J: TRBJ1-5; D: TRBD1; V: TRBV7-8; size: .; CDR3: CASSIGTGGGQPQHF; DNA: TGTGCCAGCAGCATAGGGACAGGAGGCGGTCAGCCCCAGCATTTT
J: TRBJ1-4; D: TRBD1; V: TRBV27; size: few; CDR3: CASRPGQSEKLFF; DNA: TGTGCCAGCAGGCCGGGACAGAGTGAAAAACTGTTTTTT
J: TRBJ1-1; D: TRBD1; V: TRBV11-3; size: .; CDR3: CASSRQGMNTEAFF; DNA: TGTGCCAGCAGCCGACAGGGTATGAACACTGAAGCTTTCTTT
J: TRBJ1-5; D: .; V: TRBV6-5; size: .; CDR3: CASSRDSNQPQHF; DNA: TGTGCCAGCTCCAGGGATAGCAATCAGCCCCAGCATTTT
J: TRBJ1-1; D: .; V: TRBV4-1; size: .; CDR3: CASSQFSGHLNTEAFF; DNA: TGCGCCAGCAGCCAATTCAGTGGACACCTGAACACTGAAGCTTTCTTT
J: TRBJ1-1; D: TRBD1; V: TRBV7-8; size: .; CDR3: CASSLRDSNMNTEAFF; DNA: TGTGCCAGCAGCTTAAGGGACAGTAACATGAACACTGAAGCTTTCTTT
J: TRBJ1-1; D: TRBD1; V: TRBV5-6; size: once; CDR3: CASSPDRGLNTEAFF; DNA: TGTGCCAGCAGTCCGGACAGGGGGCTGAACACTGAAGCTTTCTTT
J: TRBJ1-1; D: TRBD1; V: TRBV11-2; size: .; CDR3: CASTQSGGLIFRNTEAFF; DNA: TGTGCCAGCACCCAATCAGGGGGCTTAATTTTTAGGAACACTGAAGCTTTCTTT
J: TRBJ2-1; D: .; V: TRBV18; size: .; CDR3: CASSPPRTEEPGQFF; DNA: TGTGCCAGCTCACCACCGAGGACGGAGGAGCCGGGGCAGTTCTTC